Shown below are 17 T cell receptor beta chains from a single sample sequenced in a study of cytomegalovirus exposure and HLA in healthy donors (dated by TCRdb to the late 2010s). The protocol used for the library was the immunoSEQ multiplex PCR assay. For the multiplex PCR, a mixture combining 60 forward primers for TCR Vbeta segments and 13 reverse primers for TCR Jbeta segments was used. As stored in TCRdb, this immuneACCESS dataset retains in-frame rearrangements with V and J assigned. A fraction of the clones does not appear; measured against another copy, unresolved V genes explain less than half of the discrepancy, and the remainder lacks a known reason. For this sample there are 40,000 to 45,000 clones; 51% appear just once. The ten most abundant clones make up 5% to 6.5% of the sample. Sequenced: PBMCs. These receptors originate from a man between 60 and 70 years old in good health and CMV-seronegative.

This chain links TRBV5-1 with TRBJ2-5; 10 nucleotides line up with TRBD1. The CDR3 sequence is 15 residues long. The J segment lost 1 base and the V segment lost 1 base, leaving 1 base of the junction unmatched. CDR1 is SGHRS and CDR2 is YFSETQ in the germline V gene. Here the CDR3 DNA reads TGCGCCAGCAGCTTGCGGGACAGGGGCCAAGAGACCCAGTACTTC. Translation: CASSLRDRGQETQYF.

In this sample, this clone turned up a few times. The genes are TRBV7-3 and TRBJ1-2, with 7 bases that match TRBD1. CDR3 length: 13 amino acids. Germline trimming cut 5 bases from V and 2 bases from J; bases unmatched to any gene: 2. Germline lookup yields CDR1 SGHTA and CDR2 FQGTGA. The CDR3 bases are TGTGCCAGCAGCCCGGACAGGAACTATGGCTACACCTTC. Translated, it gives CASSPDRNYGYTF.

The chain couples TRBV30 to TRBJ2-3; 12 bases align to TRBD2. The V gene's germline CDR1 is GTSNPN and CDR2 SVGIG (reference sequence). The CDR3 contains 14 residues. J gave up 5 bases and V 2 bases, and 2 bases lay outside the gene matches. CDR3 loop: CAWSLLAGGDTQYF. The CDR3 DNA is TGTGCCTGGAGTTTACTAGCGGGAGGAGATACGCAGTATTTT. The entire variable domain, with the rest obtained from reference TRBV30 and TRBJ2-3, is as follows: SQTIHQWPATLVQPVGSPLSLECTVEGTSNPNLYWYRQAAGRGLQLLFYSVGIGQISSEVPQNLSASRPQDRQFILSSKKLLLSDSGFYLCAWSLLAGGDTQYFGPGTRLTVL.

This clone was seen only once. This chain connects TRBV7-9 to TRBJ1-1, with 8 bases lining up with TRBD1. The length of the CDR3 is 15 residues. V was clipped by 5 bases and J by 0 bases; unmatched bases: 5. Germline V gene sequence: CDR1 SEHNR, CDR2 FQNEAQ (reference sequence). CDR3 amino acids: CASSLQGALNTEAFF. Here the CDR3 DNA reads TGTGCCAGCAGCCTTCAGGGGGCACTGAACACTGAAGCTTTCTTT.

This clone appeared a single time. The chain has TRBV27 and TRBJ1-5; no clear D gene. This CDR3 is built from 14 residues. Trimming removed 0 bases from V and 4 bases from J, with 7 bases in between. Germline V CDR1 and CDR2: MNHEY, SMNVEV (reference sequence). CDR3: CASSLSPRNQPQHF. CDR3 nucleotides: TGTGCCAGCAGTTTATCGCCCAGAAATCAGCCCCAGCATTTT.

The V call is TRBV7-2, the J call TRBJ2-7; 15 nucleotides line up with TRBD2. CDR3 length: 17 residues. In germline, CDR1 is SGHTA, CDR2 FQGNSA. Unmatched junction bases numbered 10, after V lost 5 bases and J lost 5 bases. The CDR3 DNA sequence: TGTGCCAGCAGCGTACCGGGACTAGCGGGAGGAAGGGACGAGCAGTACTTC. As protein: CASSVPGLAGGRDEQYF.

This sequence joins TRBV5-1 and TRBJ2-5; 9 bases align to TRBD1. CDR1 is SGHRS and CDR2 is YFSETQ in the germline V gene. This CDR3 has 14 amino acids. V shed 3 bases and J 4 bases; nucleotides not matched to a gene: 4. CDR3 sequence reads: CASSWGQGGETQYF. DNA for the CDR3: TGCGCCAGCAGCTGGGGACAGGGCGGAGAGACCCAGTACTTC.

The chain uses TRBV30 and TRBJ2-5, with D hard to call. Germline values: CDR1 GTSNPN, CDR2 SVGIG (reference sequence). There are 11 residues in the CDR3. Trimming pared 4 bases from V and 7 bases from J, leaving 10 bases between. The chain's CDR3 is CAWTPGGTQYF. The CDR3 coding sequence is TGTGCCTGGACACCCGGCGGGACCCAGTACTTC.

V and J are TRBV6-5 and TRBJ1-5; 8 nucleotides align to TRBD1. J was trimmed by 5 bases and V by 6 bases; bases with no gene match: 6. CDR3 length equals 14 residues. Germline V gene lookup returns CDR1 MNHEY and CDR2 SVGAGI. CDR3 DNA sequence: TGTGCCAGCAGATTGGCAGGGGGCCATCAGCCCCAGCATTTT. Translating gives CASRLAGGHQPQHF.

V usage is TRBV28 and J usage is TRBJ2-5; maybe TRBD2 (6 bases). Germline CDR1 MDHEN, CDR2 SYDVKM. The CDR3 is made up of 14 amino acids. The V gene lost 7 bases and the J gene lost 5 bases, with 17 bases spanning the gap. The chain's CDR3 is CASTTLWGRETQYF. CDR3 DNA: TGTGCCAGCACTACGCTGTGGGGGAGGGAGACCCAGTACTTC.

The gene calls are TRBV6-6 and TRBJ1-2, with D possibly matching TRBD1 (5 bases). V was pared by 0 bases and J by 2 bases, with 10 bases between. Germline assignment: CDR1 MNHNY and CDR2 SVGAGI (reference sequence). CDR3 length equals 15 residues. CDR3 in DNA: TGTGCCAGCAGTTACTCGCCGCGGGGGAACTATGGCTACACCTTC. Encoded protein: CASSYSPRGNYGYTF.

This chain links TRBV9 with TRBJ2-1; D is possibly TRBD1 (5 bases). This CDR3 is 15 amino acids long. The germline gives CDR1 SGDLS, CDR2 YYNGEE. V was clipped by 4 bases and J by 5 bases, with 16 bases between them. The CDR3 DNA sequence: TGTGCCAGCAGCTCCCTAGGGGCAGCCGACAATGAGCAGTTCTTC. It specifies CASSSLGAADNEQFF.

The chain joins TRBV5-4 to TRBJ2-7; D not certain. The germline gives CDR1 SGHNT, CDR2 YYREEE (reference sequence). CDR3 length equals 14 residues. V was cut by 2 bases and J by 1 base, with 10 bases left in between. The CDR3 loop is CASSFESRSYEQYF. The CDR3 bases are TGTGCCAGCAGCTTCGAAAGCCGTTCCTACGAGCAGTACTTC.

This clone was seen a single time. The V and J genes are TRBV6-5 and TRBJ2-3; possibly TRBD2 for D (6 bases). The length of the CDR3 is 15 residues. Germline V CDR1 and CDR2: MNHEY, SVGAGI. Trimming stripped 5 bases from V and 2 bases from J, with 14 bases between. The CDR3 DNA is TGTGCCAGCAGTCAAGGGACTGCCTACACAGATACGCAGTATTTT. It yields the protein CASSQGTAYTDTQYF.

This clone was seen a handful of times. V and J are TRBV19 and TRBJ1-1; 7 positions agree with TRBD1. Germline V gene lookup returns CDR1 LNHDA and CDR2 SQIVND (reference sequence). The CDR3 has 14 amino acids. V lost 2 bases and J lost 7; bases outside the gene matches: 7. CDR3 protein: CASSIKGGASEAFF. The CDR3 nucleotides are TGTGCCAGTAGTATAAAAGGGGGCGCGAGTGAAGCTTTCTTT.

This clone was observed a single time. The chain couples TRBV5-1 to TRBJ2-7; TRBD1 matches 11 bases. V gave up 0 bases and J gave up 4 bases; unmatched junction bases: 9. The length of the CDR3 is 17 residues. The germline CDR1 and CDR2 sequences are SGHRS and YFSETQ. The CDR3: CASSLAPPGQGAYEQYF. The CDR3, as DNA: TGCGCCAGCAGCTTGGCCCCACCTGGACAGGGGGCTTACGAGCAGTACTTC.

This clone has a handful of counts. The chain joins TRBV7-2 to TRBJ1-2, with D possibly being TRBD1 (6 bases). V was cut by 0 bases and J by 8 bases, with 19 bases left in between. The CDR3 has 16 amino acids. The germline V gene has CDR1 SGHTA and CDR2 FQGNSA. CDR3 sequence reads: CASSLAGMVGQEGYTF. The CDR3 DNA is TGTGCCAGCAGCTTAGCAGGGATGGTGGGACAAGAGGGCTACACCTTC.